The 31 T cell receptor beta chains in this list originate from one sample, sequenced in a study of blood T cell repertoires in COVID-19. Method: immunoSEQ multiplex PCR; TCRdb's copy keeps in-frame clones and lacks some. The top ten hold 35% to 55% of the sample, which has some 38,000 clones, more than 70% seen once. The sample was peripheral blood. Receptors were obtained from a man between 60 and 75 years old with active or convalescent COVID-19.

Concerning this clone: At one boundary the junction diverges from the germline segment, which might be a read error. The chain links TRBV15 to TRBJ2-2, with 7 bases identical to TRBD1. CDR3 length: 12 amino acids. Germline V gene lookup returns CDR1 LNHNV and CDR2 YYDKDF (reference sequence). The CDR3 loop reads CATSRVSGGLFF. DNA of the CDR3: TGTGCCACCAGCAGAGTCTCAGGGGGGCTGTTTTTT.

The gene calls are TRBV1 and TRBJ2-1; the D call in the table, TRBD2, was not verified against the DNA. TRBV1 is flagged as a pseudogene. This CDR3 has 15 residues. CDR3: CTSSSIAGGVDEQFF. CDR3 DNA sequence: TGCACCAGCAGCTCGATAGCGGGAGGGGTGGATGAGCAGTTCTTC.

This clone was seen only once. The chain links TRBV5-1 to TRBJ2-5; TRBD1 is a possible D gene (6 bases). The CDR3 is 16 amino acids. Per the germline V gene, CDR1 is SGHRS and CDR2 is YFSETQ. Trimming removed 0 bases at V and 3 bases at J, with 15 bases between. The CDR3 DNA follows: TGCGCCAGCAGCTTGGGATTCGGACAGCAAAAAGAGACCCAGTACTTC. As protein: CASSLGFGQQKETQYF.

The chain links TRBV10-3 to TRBJ2-1, with 9 nucleotides matching TRBD2. CDR1 and CDR2 from the germline V gene are ENHRY and SYGVKD. Trimming cost V 3 bases and J 6 bases; bases outside gene matches: 6. The CDR3 totals 15 residues. CDR3 sequence reads: CAISEGLALSNEQFF. The CDR3 DNA is TGTGCCATCAGTGAAGGACTAGCGTTATCCAATGAGCAGTTCTTC.

The rearrangement uses TRBV2 and TRBJ2-3; 7 bases line up with TRBD2. From germline, CDR1 is SNHLY and CDR2 FYNNEI. The J segment lost 3 bases and the V segment lost 3 bases, leaving 3 bases of the junction unmatched. The CDR3 is 14 residues long. CDR3 sequence: CASSEGGLTDTQYF. CDR3 nucleotides: TGTGCCAGCAGTGAGGGGGGGTTGACAGATACGCAGTATTTT.

V gene TRBV5-1 combines with J gene TRBJ1-2; 7 bases fit TRBD1. Germline V gene sequence: CDR1 SGHRS, CDR2 YFSETQ. Germline trimming cut 0 bases from V and 1 base from J; bases unmatched to any gene: 3. The CDR3 loop spans 15 amino acids. This CDR3 reads CASSLAGQVNYGYTF. In DNA, the CDR3 is TGCGCCAGCAGCTTGGCCGGACAGGTTAACTATGGCTACACCTTC.

J is TRBJ2-5 and V is TRBV7-8; TRBD2 is a possible D gene (6 bases). The CDR3 consists of 14 residues. The germline CDR1 and CDR2 sequences are SGHVS and FQNEAQ. V dropped 5 bases and J dropped 3 bases, with 13 bases sitting between them. This chain's CDR3 is CASSPGTLKETQYF. CDR3 DNA: TGTGCCAGCAGCCCCGGGACTCTAAAAGAGACCCAGTACTTC.

The gene calls are TRBV19 and TRBJ2-6; D remains unclear. This CDR3 spans 14 amino acids. The germline CDR1 and CDR2 sequences are LNHDA and SQIVND (reference sequence). V lost 5 bases and J lost 2, with 7 bases in between. The CDR3 nucleotides read TGTGCCAGTAGTCTACCCGCTGGGGCCAACGTCCTGACTTTC. This codes for CASSLPAGANVLTF. Complete variable domain (other parts from reference TRBV19 and TRBJ2-6): DGGITQSPKYLFRKEGQNVTLSCEQNLNHDAMYWYRQDPGQGLRLIYYSQIVNDFQKGDIAEGYSVSREKKESFPLTVTSAQKNPTAFYLCASSLPAGANVLTFGAGSRLTVL.

The chain joins TRBV29-1 to TRBJ2-3; 15 bases are a match to TRBD2. CDR1 and CDR2 from the germline V gene are SQVTM and ANQGSEA. V lost 6 bases to trimming and J lost 1 base; unmatched junction nucleotides: 5. This CDR3 has 16 residues. The CDR3: CSVAGLAGGGTDTQYF. As DNA, the CDR3 is TGCAGCGTCGCTGGACTAGCGGGGGGGGGCACAGATACGCAGTATTTT.

Comments on this clone: The sample holds other DNA sequences that translate to the same CDR3. CDR3 in DNA: TGTGCCAGCAGCTTAGTCAGGGGACAAGAGACCCAGTACTTC. Its translation: CASSLVRGQETQYF. J is TRBJ2-5 and V is TRBV7-2, with D possibly matching TRBD1 (6 bases). V was trimmed by 1 base and J by 2 bases, leaving 8 bases between them. CDR3 length: 14 amino acids. Germline V lookup: CDR1 SGHTA, CDR2 FQGNSA. The full variable domain, rest sourced from reference TRBV7-2 and TRBJ2-5, is GAGVSQSPSNKVTEKGKDVELRCDPISGHTALYWYRQSLGQGLEFLIYFQGNSAPDKSGLPSDRFSAERTGGSVSTLTIQRTQQEDSAVYLCASSLVRGQETQYFGPGTRLLVL.

The chain couples TRBV5-5 to TRBJ1-5; no clear D. The CDR3 runs to 14 residues. Germline V gene lookup returns CDR1 SGHKS and CDR2 YYEKEE (reference sequence). V lost 1 base and J lost 7, with 12 bases in between. Written as DNA, the CDR3 is TGTGCCAGCAGCTTGACCGCGATTGAACAGCCCCAGCATTTT. Its translation: CASSLTAIEQPQHF.

The gene calls are TRBV18 and TRBJ1-5; 7 positions match TRBD1. With 2 bases clipped from V and 3 bases from J, the junction kept 1 base outside the gene matches. Germline CDR1 reads KGHSH; CDR2 reads LQKENI. The CDR3 spans 14 residues. CDR3 region: CASSPGTVNQPQHF. The CDR3 DNA follows: TGTGCCAGCTCACCAGGGACAGTCAATCAGCCCCAGCATTTT.

About this clone itself: One end of the junction varies from germline; a read error may be responsible. The J gene is TRBJ1-1, the V gene TRBV5-1; 8 positions match TRBD1. The CDR3 runs 15 residues. The germline gives CDR1 SGHRS, CDR2 YFSETQ. The DNA for the CDR3 is TGCGCCAGCAGGTTGGGACAGGCTAAGAACACTGAAGCTTTCTTT. Its translation is CASRLGQAKNTEAFF.

This sequence joins TRBV29-1 and TRBJ1-2; D is uncertain. Germline loops: CDR1 SQVTM, CDR2 ANQGSEA. Trimming took off 4 bases at V and 2 bases at J, with 17 bases between the two ends. CDR3 length equals 15 residues. For the CDR3, the DNA is TGCAGCGTTGGCCCCCCTTTTACAGAGAACTATGGCTACACCTTC. It yields the protein CSVGPPFTENYGYTF.

CDR3 sequence reads: CASSQGAPYEQYV. The CDR3 nucleotides read TGTGCCAGCAGTCAAGGGGCCCCCTACGAGCAGTACGTC. The chain links TRBV16 to TRBJ2-7, with D possibly being TRBD1 (5 bases). The V end lost 6 bases, the J end lost 2 bases, and 11 bases lay between the germline ends. In germline, CDR1 is KGHSY, CDR2 FQNENV. The CDR3 extends over 13 amino acids.

In this sample, this clone turned up a few times. The gene calls are TRBV2 and TRBJ2-7; a weak D match, TRBD1 (6 bases). CDR3 size: 14 residues. V was trimmed by 7 bases and J by 6 bases, leaving 19 bases between them. Germline V gives CDR1 SNHLY, CDR2 FYNNEI. For the CDR3, the DNA is TGTGCCAGCATCCTTTCCACAGGGTATCCCGAGCAGTACGTC. This translates into CASILSTGYPEQYV.

The chain links TRBV7-2 to TRBJ1-2, with TRBD1 as a possible D gene (6 bases). The CDR3 runs to 17 residues. Per the germline V gene, CDR1 is SGHTA and CDR2 is FQGNSA. V was clipped by 1 base and J by 7 bases, with 22 bases between them. CDR3 in DNA: TGTGCCAGCAGCTTAGGGACGAGAGCAGGGGCCTCCCTTGGCTACACCTTC. This translates into CASSLGTRAGASLGYTF. The full variable domain, in which reference TRBV7-2 and TRBJ1-2 provide the parts outside the CDR3, is GAGVSQSPSNKVTEKGKDVELRCDPISGHTALYWYRQSLGQGLEFLIYFQGNSAPDKSGLPSDRFSAERTGGSVSTLTIQRTQQEDSAVYLCASSLGTRAGASLGYTFGSGTRLTVV.

CDR3 in amino acids: CASSNRLAGITDTQYF. CDR3 in DNA: TGTGCCAGCAGTAATCGACTAGCGGGGATCACAGATACGCAGTATTTT. V is TRBV28 and J is TRBJ2-3, with 11 bases lining up with TRBD2. There are 16 residues in the CDR3. CDR1 and CDR2 from the germline V gene are MDHEN and SYDVKM. Germline trimming cut 5 bases from V and 2 bases from J; bases unmatched to any gene: 6. The full variable domain, its missing parts supplied by reference TRBV28 and TRBJ2-3, is DVKVTQSSRYLVKRTGEKVFLECVQDMDHENMFWYRQDPGLGLRLIYFSYDVKMKEKGDIPEGYSVSREKKERFSLILESASTNQTSMYLCASSNRLAGITDTQYFGPGTRLTVL.

This clone was counted only a few times. V is TRBV7-2 and J is TRBJ2-3; 7 bases are a match to TRBD1. V shed 2 bases and J 2 bases; nucleotides not matched to a gene: 4. The germline gives CDR1 SGHTA, CDR2 FQGNSA. The CDR3 totals 15 residues. CDR3 DNA sequence: TGTGCCAGCAGCTTAAGGGGGCAGACCACAGATACGCAGTATTTT. Its protein product is CASSLRGQTTDTQYF.

The V and J genes are TRBV28 and TRBJ1-2, with D tentatively TRBD1 (5 bases). V shed 2 bases and J shed 8 bases, with 27 bases lying between them. The CDR3 extends over 18 amino acids. CDR1 is MDHEN and CDR2 is SYDVKM in the germline V gene. CDR3 residues: CASSLGGLGGWLTGGYTF. CDR3 coding DNA: TGTGCCAGCAGTTTAGGAGGGCTGGGGGGATGGCTTACCGGGGGCTACACCTTC.

Points on this clone: Compared with germline, one end of the junction differs, possibly owing to a read error. The chain is built from TRBV6-6 and TRBJ1-6; the D gene is possibly TRBD1 (5 bases). The CDR3 length is 14 residues. Per the germline V gene, CDR1 is MNHNY and CDR2 is SVGAGI (reference sequence). CDR3 DNA sequence: TGTGCCAGCAGTTACTCAGGGGTCAATTCACCCCTCCATTTT. Protein sequence: CASSYSGVNSPLHF.

This clone was seen a handful of times. The chain carries TRBV6-4 and TRBJ2-3, with 8 bases that match TRBD2. With V trimmed by 4 bases and J by 2 bases, 2 bases remained unmatched. The V gene's germline CDR1 is MRHNA and CDR2 SNTAGT. The length of the CDR3 is 14 residues. The CDR3 protein is CASSAGGATDTQYF. DNA for the CDR3: TGTGCCAGCAGTGCGGGGGGGGCCACAGATACGCAGTATTTT.

This clone appeared a few times. The chain links TRBV27 to TRBJ1-1, with 9 bases matching TRBD1. The J segment lost 9 bases and the V segment lost 5 bases, leaving 4 bases of the junction unmatched. Germline CDR1 is MNHEY and CDR2 is SMNVEV (reference sequence). This CDR3 region has 12 residues. The chain's CDR3 is CASSPGTGKAFF. As DNA, the CDR3 is TGTGCCAGCAGTCCGGGGACAGGGAAAGCTTTCTTT.

This chain uses TRBV19 with TRBJ2-1, with D maybe TRBD2 (5 bases). V lost 1 base, J lost 5 bases, and 12 bases lay in between. The V gene's germline CDR1 is LNHDA and CDR2 SQIVND (reference sequence). This CDR3 spans 15 amino acids. As DNA, the CDR3 is TGTGCCAGTAGTATAGTGGCTAGCAGACACAATGAGCAGTTCTTC. Translation: CASSIVASRHNEQFF. Complete variable domain (other parts from reference TRBV19 and TRBJ2-1): DGGITQSPKYLFRKEGQNVTLSCEQNLNHDAMYWYRQDPGQGLRLIYYSQIVNDFQKGDIAEGYSVSREKKESFPLTVTSAQKNPTAFYLCASSIVASRHNEQFFGPGTRLTVL.

J is TRBJ1-1 and V is TRBV5-1; 7 nucleotides line up with TRBD1. Germline values: CDR1 SGHRS, CDR2 YFSETQ. The CDR3 length is 15 residues. V was pared by 4 bases and J by 5 bases, with 11 bases of the junction left unmatched. CDR3 DNA: TGCGCCAGCAGCAACCTACAGGGGTGGAATACTGAAGCTTTCTTT. Residues: CASSNLQGWNTEAFF.

This clone is medium-sized in the sample. The V call is TRBV7-9, the J call TRBJ2-5; 10 bases map to TRBD2. Per the germline V gene, CDR1 is SEHNR and CDR2 is FQNEAQ (reference sequence). V dropped 4 bases and J dropped 2; count of bases not matched to a gene: 4. The CDR3 extends over 15 amino acids. The CDR3 bases are TGTGCCAGCAGCTCAGGACTAGCGGAACAAGAGACCCAGTACTTC. Protein: CASSSGLAEQETQYF.

V gene TRBV2 combines with J gene TRBJ2-7; possibly TRBD2 for D (6 bases). The V gene lost 1 base and the J gene lost 0 bases, with 13 bases spanning the gap. The CDR3 consists of 16 residues. From germline, CDR1 is SNHLY and CDR2 FYNNEI. The DNA of the CDR3 is TGTGCCAGCAGTGAAGTCCTAGGAGGGAGCTCCTACGAGCAGTACGTC. This codes for CASSEVLGGSSYEQYV.

The genes are TRBV6-2 or TRBV6-3 and TRBJ2-7; TRBD2 aligns across 9 bases. In germline, CDR1 is MNHEY, CDR2 SVGEGT. The CDR3 spans 16 residues. The junction had 8 bases not matched to a gene; V was cut back by 2 bases and J by 3 bases. CDR3 in DNA: TGTGCCAGCAGTTACCGGGATCTAGCGGGACACTACGAGCAGTACGTC. Protein sequence: CASSYRDLAGHYEQYV.

V and J are TRBV6-2 or TRBV6-3 and TRBJ2-2; tentative D call: TRBD2 (6 bases). V was pared by 2 bases and J by 3 bases, with 13 bases between. This CDR3 comprises 16 residues. Germline CDR1 and CDR2: MNHEY and SVGEGT. CDR3 nucleotide sequence: TGTGCCAGCAGTTACGGGGCGGGGACTTACACCGGGGAGCTGTTTTTT. Translation gives CASSYGAGTYTGELFF.

This clone was observed a handful of times. V is TRBV7-9 and J is TRBJ1-2; D perhaps matches TRBD1 (6 bases). This CDR3 is 14 amino acids long. The V end lost 2 bases, the J end lost 2 bases, and 9 bases lay between the germline ends. The germline V gene encodes CDR1 SEHNR and CDR2 FQNEAQ (reference sequence). As DNA, the CDR3 is TGTGCCAGCAGCTTAAGCCAGGGGAACTATGGCTACACCTTC. The encoded protein is CASSLSQGNYGYTF. Together with reference TRBV7-9 and TRBJ1-2, the CDR3 gives the full variable domain: DTGVSQNPRHKITKRGQNVTFRCDPISEHNRLYWYRQTLGQGPEFLTYFQNEAQLEKSRLLSDRFSAERPKGSFSTLEIQRTEQGDSAMYLCASSLSQGNYGYTFGSGTRLTVV.

The chain joins TRBV6-5 to TRBJ2-7; TRBD1 agrees at 8 bases. The CDR3 runs 14 residues. J was trimmed by 6 bases and V by 6 bases; bases with no gene match: 10. Germline CDR1 reads MNHEY; CDR2 reads SVGAGI. The CDR3 loop reads CASSWGQGASEQYV. The CDR3 DNA follows: TGTGCCAGCAGCTGGGGCCAGGGGGCTTCCGAGCAGTACGTC.